Each of the 15 T cell receptor beta chains below was sequenced from the same sample in a study of T cell repertoires in cytomegalovirus infection. These receptors are not linked to any known antigen. TCRdb reprocessed the reads via MiXCR and lists one record per CDR3 protein. Here the sample spans roughly 500,000 distinct CDR3 sequences, 40% to 50% being singletons. The specimen was cultured PBMCs, collected from culture after CMV antigen stimulation. Receptors were obtained from a human donor in good health (CMV status not recorded). Some clones in this sample may be carry-over from other donors' samples.

This rearrangement joins TRBV18 to TRBJ2-3; TRBD2 matches 8 bases. CDR1 and CDR2 (germline): KGHSH, LQKENI. With 8 bases clipped from V and 0 bases from J, the junction kept 7 bases outside the gene matches. CDR3 length equals 15 residues. The CDR3: CASAPAGASTDTQYF. In DNA, the CDR3 is TGTGCCAGCGCCCCAGCGGGGGCAAGCACAGATACGCAGTATTTT.

The sample holds a few counts of this clonotype. The genes are TRBV12-3 or TRBV12-4 and TRBJ1-1; perhaps TRBD1 as D (6 bases). This CDR3 has 15 amino acids. V dropped 8 bases and J dropped 0 bases, with 16 bases sitting between them. Written as DNA, the CDR3 is TGTGCCAGCGGCAAAAGGGACATAATGAACACTGAAGCTTTCTTT. Its protein product is CASGKRDIMNTEAFF.

There are a few counts of this clonotype. V is TRBV7-8 and J is TRBJ2-1, with 7 positions matching TRBD2. CDR1 and CDR2 (germline): SGHVS, FQNEAQ. V dropped 0 bases and J dropped 9; count of bases not matched to a gene: 11. CDR3 length: 16 residues. As DNA, the CDR3 is TGTGCCAGCAGCTTAGCGCGAACCGGGAGGACATTTGAGCAGTTCTTC. Translated: CASSLARTGRTFEQFF.

The rearrangement links TRBV12-5 to TRBJ1-2, with 8 positions matching TRBD1. The CDR3 runs to 13 residues. Trimming cost V 8 bases and J 5 bases; bases outside gene matches: 7. Germline values: CDR1 LGHNT, CDR2 FRNRAP. In DNA, the CDR3 is TGTGCTAGTTCCGGGACAGGAACTTATGGCTACACCTTC. It translates to CASSGTGTYGYTF.

CDR3 DNA sequence: TGTGCCAGCAGTTTATCGTCGCGCTATGGCTACACCTTC. Translating it yields CASSLSSRYGYTF. The rearrangement links TRBV27 to TRBJ1-2, with D hard to call. The CDR3 spans 13 residues. Germline V gives CDR1 MNHEY, CDR2 SMNVEV (reference sequence). The V end was cut by 0 bases, the J end by 4 bases, with 6 bases between.

V usage is TRBV19 and J usage is TRBJ1-2, with D tentatively TRBD1 (5 bases). This CDR3 has 15 amino acids. Germline values: CDR1 LNHDA, CDR2 SQIVND (reference sequence). Trimming stripped 7 bases from V and 2 bases from J, with 17 bases between. The CDR3 DNA sequence: TGTGCCAGTACCCCCGGCAGGGACCGAAACTATGGCTACACCTTC. Protein product: CASTPGRDRNYGYTF.

The chain combines TRBV5-6 with TRBJ2-5, with D possibly called TRBD1 or TRBD2 (5 bases each). CDR1 is SGHDT, CDR2 YYEEEE, per germline. CDR3 length: 17 residues. V lost 5 bases and J lost 0, with 20 bases in between. CDR3 amino acids: CASRPQYRDGYQETQYF. CDR3 DNA: TGTGCCAGCAGACCCCAATATAGGGACGGGTACCAAGAGACCCAGTACTTC.

The V gene is TRBV20-1, the J gene TRBJ2-1; 10 bases line up with TRBD2. The V gene's germline CDR1 is DFQATT and CDR2 SNEGSKA (reference sequence). CDR3 length: 16 residues. The trim removed 0 bases at V and 2 bases at J, leaving 4 bases unmatched. The CDR3, as DNA: TGCAGTGCTAGAGAAGTAAGCGGGGGGGCCTACAATGAGCAGTTCTTC. It specifies CSAREVSGGAYNEQFF.

A few counts support this clonotype. The rearrangement links TRBV7-2 to TRBJ2-7; 12 bases line up with TRBD2. Unmatched junction bases numbered 9, after V lost 5 bases and J lost 4 bases. Germline CDR1 is SGHTA and CDR2 is FQGNSA. The CDR3 covers 16 residues. In nucleotides, the CDR3 is TGTGCCAGCAGCACAGACCTCCTAGCGGGAGGGTACGAGCAGTACTTC. Its translation: CASSTDLLAGGYEQYF.

This clonotype was seen a few times. The chain couples TRBV20-1 to TRBJ2-1; 8 bases map to TRBD2. The CDR3 is made up of 16 amino acids. V gave up 3 bases and J gave up 7 bases; unmatched junction bases: 14. Looked up from germline, CDR1 is DFQATT and CDR2 is SNEGSKA (reference sequence). The CDR3 nucleotides read TGCAGTGCTAGCGATTATCCAGCGGGAGTTGGTAATGAGCAGTTCTTC. This translates into CSASDYPAGVGNEQFF.

The gene calls are TRBV12-3 or TRBV12-4 and TRBJ1-4; D is possibly TRBD1 (5 bases). The CDR3 runs to 17 residues. V lost 2 bases and J lost 4, with 17 bases in between. CDR3: CASSLLPEGALNEKLFF. The CDR3 nucleotides read TGTGCCAGCAGTTTACTCCCTGAAGGGGCCCTTAATGAAAAACTGTTTTTT.

Notes on this clonotype: Sequence at one end of the junction differs from germline and may be a read error. V usage is TRBV5-3 and J usage is TRBJ2-7; 8 bases are shared with TRBD2. TRBV5-3 is recorded as an ORF, its role being uncertain. The CDR3 sequence is 15 residues long. The CDR3 loop reads CASSLFGGATYEQYF. As DNA, the CDR3 is TGTGCCAGCAGCTTGTTCGGGGGGGCAACCTACGAGCAGTACTTC.

This clonotype was found a few times. The CDR3 reads CASRGYSNQPQHF. The CDR3 DNA follows: TGTGCCAGCAGAGGATATAGCAATCAGCCCCAGCATTTT. The rearrangement uses TRBV12-3 or TRBV12-4 and TRBJ1-5; no clear D. The length of the CDR3 is 13 residues. Trimming cost V 6 bases and J 0 bases, with 6 bases left between them.

This clonotype has only a few counts. The V and J genes are TRBV11-1 and TRBJ1-6; TRBD1 agrees at 8 bases. Trimming removed 3 bases from V and 1 base from J; junction bases left unmatched: 5. This CDR3 region has 17 residues. Germline V gene lookup returns CDR1 SGHAT and CDR2 FQDESV (reference sequence). CDR3 loop: CASSFDRGTSYNSPLHF. CDR3 nucleotide sequence: TGTGCCAGCAGCTTCGACAGGGGAACTTCCTATAATTCACCCCTCCACTTT.

Only a few counts were recorded for this clonotype. This chain connects TRBV2 to TRBJ2-2; TRBD1 matches at 10 bases. The V and J ends lost 6 bases and 5 bases, in that order; junction bases with no gene match: 6. Germline assignment: CDR1 SNHLY and CDR2 FYNNEI. This CDR3 has 15 residues. CDR3 sequence (DNA): TGTGCCAGCAGGCGACAGGGGGCGGCAACCGGGGAGCTGTTTTTT. Translated: CASRRQGAATGELFF.